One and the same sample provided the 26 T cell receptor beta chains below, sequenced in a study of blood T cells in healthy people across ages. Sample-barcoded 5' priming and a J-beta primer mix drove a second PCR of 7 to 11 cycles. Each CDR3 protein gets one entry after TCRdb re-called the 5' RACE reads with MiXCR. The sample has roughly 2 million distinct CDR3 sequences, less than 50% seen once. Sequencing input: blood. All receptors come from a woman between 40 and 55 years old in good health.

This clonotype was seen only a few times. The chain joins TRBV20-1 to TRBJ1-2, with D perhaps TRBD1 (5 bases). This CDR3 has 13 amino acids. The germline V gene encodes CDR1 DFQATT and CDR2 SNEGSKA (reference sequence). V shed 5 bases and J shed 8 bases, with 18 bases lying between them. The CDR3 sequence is CSAARDGAWGYTF. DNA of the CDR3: TGCAGTGCTGCCAGGGACGGGGCCTGGGGCTACACCTTC.

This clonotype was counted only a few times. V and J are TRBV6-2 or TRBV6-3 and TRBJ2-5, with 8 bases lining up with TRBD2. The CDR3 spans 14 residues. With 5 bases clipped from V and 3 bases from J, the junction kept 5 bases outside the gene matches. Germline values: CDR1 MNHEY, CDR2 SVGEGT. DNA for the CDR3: TGTGCCAGCAGTAAGCCACTAGCGGAAGAGACCCAGTACTTC. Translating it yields CASSKPLAEETQYF.

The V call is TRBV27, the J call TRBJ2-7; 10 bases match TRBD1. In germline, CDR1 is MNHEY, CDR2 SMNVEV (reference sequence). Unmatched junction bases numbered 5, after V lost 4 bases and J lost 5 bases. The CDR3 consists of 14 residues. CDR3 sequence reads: CASSSGQGLNEQYF. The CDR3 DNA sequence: TGTGCCAGCAGTTCGGGACAGGGGTTGAACGAGCAGTACTTC.

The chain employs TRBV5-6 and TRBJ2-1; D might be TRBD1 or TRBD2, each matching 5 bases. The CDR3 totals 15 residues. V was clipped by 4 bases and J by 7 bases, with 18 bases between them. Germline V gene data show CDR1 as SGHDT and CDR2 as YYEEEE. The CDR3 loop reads CASSNDPGPLNEQFF. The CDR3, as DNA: TGTGCCAGCAGCAATGATCCGGGGCCTCTTAATGAGCAGTTCTTC. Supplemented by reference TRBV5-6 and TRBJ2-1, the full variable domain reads DAGVTQSPTHLIKTRGQQVTLRCSPKSGHDTVSWYQQALGQGPQFIFQYYEEEERQRGNFPDRFSGHQFPNYSSELNVNALLLGDSALYLCASSNDPGPLNEQFFGPGTRLTVL.

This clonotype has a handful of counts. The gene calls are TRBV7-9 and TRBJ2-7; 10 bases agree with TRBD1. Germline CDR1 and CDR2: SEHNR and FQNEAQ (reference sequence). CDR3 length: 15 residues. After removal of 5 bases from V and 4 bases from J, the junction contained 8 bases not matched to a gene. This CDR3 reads CASSPKTGGVYEQYF. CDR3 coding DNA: TGTGCCAGCAGCCCAAAGACAGGGGGCGTTTACGAGCAGTACTTC.

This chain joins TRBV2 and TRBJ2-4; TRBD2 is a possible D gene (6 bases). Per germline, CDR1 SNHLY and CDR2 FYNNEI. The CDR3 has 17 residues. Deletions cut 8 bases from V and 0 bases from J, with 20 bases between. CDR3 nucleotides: TGTGCCAGCGGTGTCGCCTCGGGACTTCTAGCCAAAAACATTCAGTACTTC. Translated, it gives CASGVASGLLAKNIQYF.

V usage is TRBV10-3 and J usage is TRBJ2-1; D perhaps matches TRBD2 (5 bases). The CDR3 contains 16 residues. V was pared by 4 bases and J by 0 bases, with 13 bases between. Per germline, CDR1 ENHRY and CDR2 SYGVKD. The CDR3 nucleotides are TGTGCCATCAGTGGGTACAGCGGAAACTCCTACAATGAGCAGTTCTTC. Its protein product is CAISGYSGNSYNEQFF.

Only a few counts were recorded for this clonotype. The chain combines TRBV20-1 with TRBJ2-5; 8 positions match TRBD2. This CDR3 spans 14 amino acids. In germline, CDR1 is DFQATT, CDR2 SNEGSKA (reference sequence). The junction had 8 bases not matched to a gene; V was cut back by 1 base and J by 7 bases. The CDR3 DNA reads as TGCAGTGCTAGAGGTCCCGCGGGGGGAGGGACCCAGTACTTC. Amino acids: CSARGPAGGGTQYF.

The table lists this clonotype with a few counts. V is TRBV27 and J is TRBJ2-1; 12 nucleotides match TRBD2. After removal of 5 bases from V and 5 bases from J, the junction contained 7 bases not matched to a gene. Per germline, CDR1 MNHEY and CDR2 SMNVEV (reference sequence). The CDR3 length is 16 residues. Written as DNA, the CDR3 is TGTGCCAGCAGTCCTAGCGGGGGGGAAGTAGACAATGAGCAGTTCTTC. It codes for CASSPSGGEVDNEQFF.

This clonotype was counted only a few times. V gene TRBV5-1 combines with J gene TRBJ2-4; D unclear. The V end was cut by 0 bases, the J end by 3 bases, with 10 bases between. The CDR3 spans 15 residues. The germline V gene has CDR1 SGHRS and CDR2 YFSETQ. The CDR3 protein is CASSLEGQNKNIQYF. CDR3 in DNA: TGCGCCAGCAGCTTGGAGGGTCAAAACAAAAACATTCAGTACTTC.

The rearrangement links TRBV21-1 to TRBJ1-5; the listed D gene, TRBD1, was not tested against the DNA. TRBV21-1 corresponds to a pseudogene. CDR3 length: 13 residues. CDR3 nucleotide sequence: TGTGCCAGCGGGGACGTAGACAATCAGCCCCAGCATTTT. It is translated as CASGDVDNQPQHF.

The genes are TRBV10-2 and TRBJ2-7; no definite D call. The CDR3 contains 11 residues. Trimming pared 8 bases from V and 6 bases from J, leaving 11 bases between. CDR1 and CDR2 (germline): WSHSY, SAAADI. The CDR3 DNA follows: TGCGCCAGCGGCCAGTCCGGCGAGCAGTACTTC. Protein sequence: CASGQSGEQYF.

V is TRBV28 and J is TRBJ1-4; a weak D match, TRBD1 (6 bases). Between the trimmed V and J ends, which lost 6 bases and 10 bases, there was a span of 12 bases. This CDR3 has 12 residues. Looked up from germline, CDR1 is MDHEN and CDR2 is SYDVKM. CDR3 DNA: TGTGCCAGCAGCACAGGGTTCGGAAAACTGTTTTTT. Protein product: CASSTGFGKLFF.

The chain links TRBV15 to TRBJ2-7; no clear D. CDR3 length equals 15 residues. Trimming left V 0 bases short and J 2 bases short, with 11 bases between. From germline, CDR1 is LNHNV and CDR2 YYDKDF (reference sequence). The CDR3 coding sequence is TGTGCCACCAGCAGAGATCTGGGGTCAACCTACGAGCAGTACTTC. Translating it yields CATSRDLGSTYEQYF.

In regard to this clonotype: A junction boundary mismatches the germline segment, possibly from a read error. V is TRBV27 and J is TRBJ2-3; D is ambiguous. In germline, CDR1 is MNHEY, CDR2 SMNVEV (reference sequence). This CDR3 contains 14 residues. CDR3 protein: CASGLVRPGDTQYF. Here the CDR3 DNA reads TGTGCCAGCGGTTTAGTTCGACCCGGAGATACGCAGTATTTT.

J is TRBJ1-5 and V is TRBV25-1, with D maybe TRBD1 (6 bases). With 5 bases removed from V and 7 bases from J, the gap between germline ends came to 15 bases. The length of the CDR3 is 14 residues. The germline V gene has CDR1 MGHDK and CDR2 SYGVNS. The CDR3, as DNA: TGTGCCAGCAGTATTGGGACAATGAGGCAGCCCCAGCATTTT. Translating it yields CASSIGTMRQPQHF.

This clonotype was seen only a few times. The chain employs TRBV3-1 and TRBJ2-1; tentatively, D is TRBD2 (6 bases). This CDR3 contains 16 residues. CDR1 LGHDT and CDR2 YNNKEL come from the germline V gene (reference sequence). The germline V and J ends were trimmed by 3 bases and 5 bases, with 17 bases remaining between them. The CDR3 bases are TGTGCCAGCAGCCACGGACTATCGATATCCGACAATGAGCAGTTCTTC. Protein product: CASSHGLSISDNEQFF.

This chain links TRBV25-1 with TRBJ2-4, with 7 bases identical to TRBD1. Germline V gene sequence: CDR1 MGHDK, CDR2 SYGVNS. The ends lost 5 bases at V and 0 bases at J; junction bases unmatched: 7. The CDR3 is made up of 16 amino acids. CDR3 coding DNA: TGTGCCAGCAGTACTACAGGGGATATAGCCAAAAACATTCAGTACTTC. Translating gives CASSTTGDIAKNIQYF.

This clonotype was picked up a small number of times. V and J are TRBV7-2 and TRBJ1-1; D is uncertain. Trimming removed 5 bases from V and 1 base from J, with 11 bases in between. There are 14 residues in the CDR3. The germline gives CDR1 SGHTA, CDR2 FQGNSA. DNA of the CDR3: TGTGCCAGCAGCGTGTTACGGGCGAACACTGAAGCTTTCTTT. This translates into CASSVLRANTEAFF.

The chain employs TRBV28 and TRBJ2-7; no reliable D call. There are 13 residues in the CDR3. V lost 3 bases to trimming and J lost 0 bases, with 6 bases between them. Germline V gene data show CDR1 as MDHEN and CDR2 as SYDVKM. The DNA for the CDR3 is TGTGCCAGCAGTTTCCCGGCCTCCTACGAGCAGTACTTC. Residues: CASSFPASYEQYF.

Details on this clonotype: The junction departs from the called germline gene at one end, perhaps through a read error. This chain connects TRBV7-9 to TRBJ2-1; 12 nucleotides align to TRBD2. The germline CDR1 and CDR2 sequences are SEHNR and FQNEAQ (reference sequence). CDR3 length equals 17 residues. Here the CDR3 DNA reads TGTGCCAGCACCTTACTACTAGCGGGGGGTCACGACAATGAGCAGTTCTTC. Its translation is CASTLLLAGGHDNEQFF.

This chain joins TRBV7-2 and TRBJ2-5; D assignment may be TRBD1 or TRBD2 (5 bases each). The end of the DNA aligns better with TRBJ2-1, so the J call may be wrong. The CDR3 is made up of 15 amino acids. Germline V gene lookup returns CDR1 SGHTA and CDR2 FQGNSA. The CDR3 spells CASSFARSRGETQFF. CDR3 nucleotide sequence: TGTGCCAGCAGCTTCGCCCGATCGAGGGGAGAGACCCAGTTCTTC.

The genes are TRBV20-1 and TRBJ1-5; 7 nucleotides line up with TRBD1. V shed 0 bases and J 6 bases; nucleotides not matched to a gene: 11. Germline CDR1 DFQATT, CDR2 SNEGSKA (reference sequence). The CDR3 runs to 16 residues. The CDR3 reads CSARDPSGTAVQPQHF. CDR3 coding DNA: TGCAGTGCTAGAGATCCGTCCGGGACAGCGGTTCAGCCCCAGCATTTT.

The DNA of the CDR3 is TGCAGTGCTGCCTTAGGACTAGCGTTTAGATCAGATACGCAGTATTTT. It translates to CSAALGLAFRSDTQYF. The V gene is TRBV20-1, the J gene TRBJ2-3; TRBD2 matches at 9 bases. CDR1 and CDR2 from the germline V gene are DFQATT and SNEGSKA (reference sequence). The CDR3 runs to 16 residues. V was clipped by 5 bases and J by 4 bases; unmatched bases: 13.

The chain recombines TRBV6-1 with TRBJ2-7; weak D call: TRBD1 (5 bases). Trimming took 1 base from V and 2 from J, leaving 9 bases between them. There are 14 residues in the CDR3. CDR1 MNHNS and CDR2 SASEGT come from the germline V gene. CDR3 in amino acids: CASSEVPRAYEQYF. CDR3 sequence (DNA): TGTGCCAGCAGTGAAGTCCCCAGGGCCTACGAGCAGTACTTC.

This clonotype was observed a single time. This CDR3 is CASSQLTSGVFF. CDR3 nucleotides: TGTGCCAGCAGCCAGTTGACTAGCGGGGTGTTCTTC. This sequence joins TRBV3-1 and TRBJ2-1; the match to TRBD2 covers 11 bases. The CDR3 has 12 residues. Germline V gives CDR1 LGHDT, CDR2 YNNKEL (reference sequence). Trimming cost V 3 bases and J 15 bases; bases outside gene matches: 4.